Below, 21 T cell receptor beta chains from the same sample are listed, as sequenced in a study of neurological immune-mediated disorders. TCRdb itself ran the 5' RACE reads through MiXCR, one entry per CDR3 protein. The profile covers roughly 89,000 distinct CDR3 sequences, with just over 2.5% appearing a single time and about 1% taken by the ten largest. Specimen: PBMCs. These receptors came from a woman under 40 with multiple sclerosis.

The table lists this clonotype with many counts. V is TRBV10-3 and J is TRBJ2-7; D gene ambiguous. CDR1 is ENHRY, CDR2 SYGVKD, per germline. The CDR3 spans 15 residues. The ends were cut back, 0 bases at V and 2 bases at J, with 11 bases in the middle. The chain's CDR3 is CAISESGSPPYEQYF. In nucleotides, the CDR3 is TGTGCCATCAGTGAGTCGGGCAGCCCGCCCTACGAGCAGTACTTC.

This clonotype was seen ten or more times. The genes are TRBV28 and TRBJ1-5; 8 bases align to TRBD1. There are 14 residues in the CDR3. CDR1 and CDR2 from the germline V gene are MDHEN and SYDVKM. The J segment lost 1 base and the V segment lost 7 bases, leaving 3 bases of the junction unmatched. The CDR3 loop is CASIGQGSNQPQHF. In DNA, the CDR3 is TGTGCCAGCATTGGACAGGGAAGCAATCAGCCCCAGCATTTT.

In its sample, this clonotype was seen many times. The chain has TRBV20-1 and TRBJ1-2, with D hard to call. The CDR3 has 11 amino acids. Trimming stripped 0 bases from V and 7 bases from J, with 6 bases between. The germline V gene encodes CDR1 DFQATT and CDR2 SNEGSKA (reference sequence). As DNA, the CDR3 is TGCAGTGCTAGAGATGTAGGTGGCTACACCTTC. Translation gives CSARDVGGYTF.

This clonotype appeared many times. The chain recombines TRBV7-2 with TRBJ2-1; 11 bases line up with TRBD2. CDR1 is SGHTA and CDR2 is FQGNSA in the germline V gene. The length of the CDR3 is 15 residues. Germline trimming cut 1 base from V and 7 bases from J; bases unmatched to any gene: 3. The CDR3 region has the DNA TGTGCCAGCAGCTTAGGACTAGCGGGAAGGAATGAGCAGTTCTTC. This encodes CASSLGLAGRNEQFF.

In this sample, this clonotype turned up many times. This chain links TRBV6-5 with TRBJ1-2; the match to TRBD1 covers 11 bases. Germline loops: CDR1 MNHEY, CDR2 SVGAGI. Trimming at V came to 0 bases and at J to 7 bases, leaving 7 bases not matched to a gene. CDR3 length: 16 residues. CDR3 DNA: TGTGCCAGCAGTTACTCTCCGGACAGGGGGCGGGGTGGCTACACCTTC. Residues: CASSYSPDRGRGGYTF.

This clonotype was counted ten times or more. The gene calls are TRBV2 and TRBJ1-5, with 8 positions matching TRBD1. The CDR3 runs to 15 residues. The V gene end was trimmed by 7 bases and the J gene end by 0 bases; junction bases not matched to a gene: 5. Per germline, CDR1 SNHLY and CDR2 FYNNEI. In DNA, the CDR3 is TGTGCCAGCACTGGACAGGGTGGTAGCAATCAGCCCCAGCATTTT. Protein sequence: CASTGQGGSNQPQHF.

In this sample, this clonotype turned up many times. J is TRBJ2-2 and V is TRBV5-1; D unresolved. Trimming removed 0 bases from V and 4 bases from J, with 4 bases in between. This CDR3 is 13 amino acids long. Germline CDR1 reads SGHRS; CDR2 reads YFSETQ. The CDR3, as DNA: TGCGCCAGCAGCTTGGTTGGCACCGGGGAGCTGTTTTTT. This encodes CASSLVGTGELFF.

This clonotype was seen ten or more times. The genes are TRBV10-3 and TRBJ2-3, with TRBD2 identical over 7 bases. V was pared by 5 bases and J by 6 bases, with 5 bases of the junction left unmatched. CDR1 and CDR2 (germline): ENHRY, SYGVKD. The CDR3 spans 13 residues. Here the CDR3 reads CAISQTSRDTQYF. The CDR3 coding sequence is TGTGCCATCAGTCAGACTAGCAGGGATACGCAGTATTTT.

This clonotype was observed many times. CDR3 nucleotides: TGCAGCGTCCTGGAACAGGGAGGTGGCTACACCTTC. It codes for CSVLEQGGGYTF. The chain joins TRBV29-1 to TRBJ1-2; tentative D call: TRBD1 (6 bases). Germline V CDR1 and CDR2: SQVTM, ANQGSEA. Trimming shortened V by 6 bases and J by 7 bases, and 15 bases separated the two germline ends. The CDR3 consists of 12 residues.

In its sample, this clonotype was seen many times. The J gene is TRBJ1-1, the V gene TRBV6-2 or TRBV6-3; TRBD1 might be the D (5 bases). In germline, CDR1 is MNHEY, CDR2 SVGEGT. The CDR3 runs 13 residues. The V and J ends lost 7 bases and 6 bases respectively, with 15 bases between them. CDR3 residues: CASTNWGVAEAFF. DNA for the CDR3: TGTGCCAGCACCAACTGGGGGGTTGCTGAAGCTTTCTTT.

This clonotype was recorded many times. The CDR3 DNA sequence: TGCGCCAGCAGTGAGGCTAGCGGGAGTGTAACGCAGTATTTT. Its translation: CASSEASGSVTQYF. The chain employs TRBV5-1 and TRBJ2-3; TRBD2 matches at 10 bases. The ends lost 5 bases at V and 9 bases at J; junction bases unmatched: 9. Germline values: CDR1 SGHRS, CDR2 YFSETQ. This CDR3 comprises 14 residues.

This clonotype appeared many times. The chain joins TRBV9 to TRBJ2-3; D might be TRBD1 (6 bases). Germline V CDR1 and CDR2: SGDLS, YYNGEE. CDR3 size: 15 residues. V lost 7 bases and J 0 bases, leaving 15 bases between the germline ends. The CDR3 DNA sequence: TGTGCCAGCGGGGGCAGTGTGGGAAGCACAGATACGCAGTATTTT. This encodes CASGGSVGSTDTQYF. The entire variable domain, with the rest obtained from reference TRBV9 and TRBJ2-3, is as follows: DSGVTQTPKHLITATGQRVTLRCSPRSGDLSVYWYQQSLDQGLQFLIQYYNGEERAKGNILERFSAQQFPDLHSELNLSSLELGDSALYFCASGGSVGSTDTQYFGPGTRLTVL.

This clonotype came up many times. The CDR3 DNA is TGTGCCAGCAGCCAAGGGACTGGTTATGGGGAGCAGTACTTC. Its protein is CASSQGTGYGEQYF. The rearrangement joins TRBV14 to TRBJ2-7; D is perhaps TRBD2 (5 bases). From germline, CDR1 is SGHDN and CDR2 FVKESK. CDR3 length equals 14 residues. Between the trimmed V and J ends, which lost 1 base and 7 bases, there was a span of 14 bases. The variable domain in full, with the rest retrieved from reference TRBV14 and TRBJ2-7, is EAGVTQFPSHSVIEKGQTVTLRCDPISGHDNLYWYRRVMGKEIKFLLHFVKESKQDESGMPNNRFLAERTGGTYSTLKVQPAELEDSGVYFCASSQGTGYGEQYFGPGTRLTVT.

This clonotype has at least ten counts. The chain joins TRBV6-2 or TRBV6-3 to TRBJ1-5; D gene uncertain. V lost 6 bases to trimming and J lost 1 base, with 4 bases between them. The CDR3 extends over 12 amino acids. CDR1 and CDR2 from the germline V gene are MNHEY and SVGEGT. In nucleotides, the CDR3 is TGTGCCAGCAGAACGAGCAATCAGCCCCAGCATTTT. Its protein is CASRTSNQPQHF.

The table lists this clonotype with many counts. The V gene is TRBV9, the J gene TRBJ2-1; the match to TRBD2 covers 8 bases. This CDR3 comprises 20 residues. Germline V lookup: CDR1 SGDLS, CDR2 YYNGEE. The junction had 23 bases not matched to a gene; V was cut back by 0 bases and J by 9 bases. Written as DNA, the CDR3 is TGTGCCAGCAGCGTAGGACTAATTCCCGTTCCGGGACTAGGGGTCGCTGAGCAGTTCTTC. Protein product: CASSVGLIPVPGLGVAEQFF.

This clonotype has ten or more counts. The chain is built from TRBV20-1 and TRBJ2-7, with 12 bases lining up with TRBD2. J lost 8 bases, V lost 2 bases, and 19 bases had no gene match. Germline CDR1 reads DFQATT; CDR2 reads SNEGSKA (reference sequence). CDR3 length: 18 amino acids. The CDR3, as DNA: TGCAGTGCTAGACCCCACCTCCCCCTAGCGGGAGGGCCGGGTAAGCAGTACTTC. This translates into CSARPHLPLAGGPGKQYF.

This clonotype occurred many times. The chain has TRBV20-1 and TRBJ2-7, with no clear D. There are 12 residues in the CDR3. Per germline, CDR1 DFQATT and CDR2 SNEGSKA (reference sequence). The CDR3, as DNA: TGCAGCTCGCATGGGGACTCCTACGAGCAGTACTTC. It is translated as CSSHGDSYEQYF.

The CDR3 coding sequence is TGTGCCAGCAGCCAAGCCTCCGGGACTAGCGGCTCCTACGAGCAGTACTTC. Its protein product is CASSQASGTSGSYEQYF. This chain connects TRBV4-2 to TRBJ2-7; 11 bases match TRBD2. The germline CDR1 and CDR2 sequences are LGHNA and YNFKEQ. The CDR3 is made up of 17 amino acids. Germline trimming cut 1 base from V and 0 bases from J; bases unmatched to any gene: 5.

In its sample, this clonotype was seen many times. The chain is built from TRBV12-3 or TRBV12-4 and TRBJ2-3; D remains unclear. Trimming removed 2 bases at V and 2 bases at J, with 8 bases between. The CDR3 is made up of 14 amino acids. The CDR3 DNA is TGTGCCAGCAGTTTAAGCAGGTCCACAGATACGCAGTATTTT. Protein product: CASSLSRSTDTQYF.

In its sample, this clonotype was seen many times. This rearrangement joins TRBV27 to TRBJ2-7; 7 nucleotides agree with TRBD2. CDR1 is MNHEY, CDR2 SMNVEV, per germline (reference sequence). The length of the CDR3 is 14 residues. Germline trimming cut 2 bases from V and 5 bases from J; bases unmatched to any gene: 6. The CDR3 is CASSLGAGAHEQYF. The CDR3 DNA follows: TGTGCCAGCAGTTTAGGGGCGGGAGCACACGAGCAGTACTTC.

This clonotype was counted many times. The chain has TRBV10-3 and TRBJ2-3, with 7 bases identical to TRBD1. Germline CDR1 ENHRY, CDR2 SYGVKD. This CDR3 has 14 amino acids. The V and J ends lost 3 bases and 2 bases, in that order; junction bases with no gene match: 2. The DNA of the CDR3 is TGTGCCATCAGTGATAGGGGGCTCACAGATACGCAGTATTTT. It codes for CAISDRGLTDTQYF.